Following are 3 T cell receptor beta chains from one sample sequenced in a study of CD8 T cells in Susac syndrome. An amount of RNA that ranged from roughly 0.5 to 1 ug was reverse transcribed with random hexamers. TCRdb called the immunoSEQ multiplex PCR reads again in MiXCR, with one record for every CDR3 protein. Of under 550,000 distinct CDR3 sequences in the sample, more than 80% were seen once. Material: CD8+ T cells from PBMCs. The receptor set was obtained from a human donor with multiple sclerosis.

This chain uses TRBV6-5 with TRBJ2-5, with TRBD1 matching 7 bases. The V segment lost 0 bases and the J segment 1 base; nucleotides outside the gene matches: 5. This CDR3 comprises 16 residues. CDR1 MNHEY and CDR2 SVGAGI come from the germline V gene. The CDR3 region has the DNA TGTGCCAGCAGTTACTCGGAGAGGGGGCCCCAAGAGACCCAGTACTTC. This codes for CASSYSERGPQETQYF.

Notes on this clonotype: At one end the junction does not follow the germline gene, possibly because of a read error. This chain links TRBV12-3 or TRBV12-4 with TRBJ1-1; D is ambiguous. The CDR3 length is 13 residues. The CDR3 reads CASSRGMVAEASF. CDR3 coding DNA: TGTGCCAGCAGTCGTGGTATGGTGGCTGAAGCTTCCTTT.

This clonotype was observed once. The chain couples TRBV7-3 to TRBJ2-3, with D uncertain. The CDR3 contains 16 residues. Germline CDR1 SGHTA, CDR2 FQGTGA. V gave up 1 base and J gave up 4 bases, with 15 bases separating them. For the CDR3, the DNA is TGTGCCAGCAGCTTAATTAGTTCATCGAGTTCAGATACGCAGTATTTT. This sequence encodes CASSLISSSSSDTQYF.